A selection of T cell receptor beta chains follows, all from one sample in a study of neurological immune-mediated disorders. TCRdb used MiXCR to reprocess the 5' RACE reads, holding one entry per CDR3 protein. Of approximately 38,000 distinct CDR3 sequences in the sample, just under 7.5% are singletons; the top ten hold 5.5% to 6.5%. The specimen sequenced was CD4+ T cells from blood. These receptors were obtained from a man aged 50 to 60 in good health. Each CDR3 is given with its conserved first and last residue. A D gene is named only where the DNA matches it firmly.

j_call v_call d_call cdr3_aa
TRBJ1-6 TRBV25-1 - CASSRSYGRLSSYNSPIHF
TRBJ2-5 TRBV29-1 - CSVEPGAETQYF
TRBJ2-5 TRBV6-5 - CASSYSARGQTQYF
TRBJ2-2 TRBV2 TRBD1 CASIGQGIPGELFF
TRBJ1-2 TRBV5-1 TRBD1 CASSPDRGLRGYTF
TRBJ2-6 TRBV6-2/TRBV6-3 - CASIGAYSGANVLTF
TRBJ1-4 TRBV2 - CASSASGYLGEKLFF
TRBJ2-5 TRBV5-1 TRBD1 CASSLWDRDYQETQYF
TRBJ2-3 TRBV5-1 TRBD2 CASIGTSGTDTQYF
TRBJ2-4 TRBV20-1 TRBD1 CSASTGAVTKNIQYF
TRBJ2-7 TRBV20-1 TRBD1 CSARPGQDSYEQYF
TRBJ2-5 TRBV7-8 TRBD2 CASNQPGRETRYF
TRBJ2-7 TRBV18 - CASSEATYEQYF
TRBJ2-3 TRBV4-1 TRBD2 CASSHTKLAGGTDTQYF
TRBJ2-7 TRBV29-1 TRBD1 CSVRGWDRERPYEQYF
TRBJ1-5 TRBV29-1 TRBD1 CSVAGQGGNQPQHF
TRBJ2-3 TRBV7-2 TRBD2 CASSLGLAGTDTQYF
TRBJ2-1 TRBV7-3 TRBD2 CASSFSTSGSNEQFF
TRBJ2-4 TRBV9 TRBD2 CASSVGTSGSLAKNIQYF
TRBJ1-2 TRBV4-3 TRBD1 CASSQVNYRQGLNYGYTF
TRBJ2-3 TRBV5-1 - CASSESDTQYF
TRBJ2-1 TRBV10-3 - CAISESRGGNEQFF
TRBJ1-2 TRBV7-2 - CASSLVGTGHGYTF
TRBJ2-2 TRBV5-1 TRBD2 CASSLRGTSRNTGELFF
TRBJ2-6 TRBV6-5 TRBD1 CASNTGASGANVLTF
TRBJ2-1 TRBV20-1 TRBD2 CSARGSGRANEQFF
TRBJ2-7 TRBV5-1 TRBD2 CASSFLADSYEQYF
TRBJ2-1 TRBV11-1 TRBD2 CASSLAPGGTYNEQFF